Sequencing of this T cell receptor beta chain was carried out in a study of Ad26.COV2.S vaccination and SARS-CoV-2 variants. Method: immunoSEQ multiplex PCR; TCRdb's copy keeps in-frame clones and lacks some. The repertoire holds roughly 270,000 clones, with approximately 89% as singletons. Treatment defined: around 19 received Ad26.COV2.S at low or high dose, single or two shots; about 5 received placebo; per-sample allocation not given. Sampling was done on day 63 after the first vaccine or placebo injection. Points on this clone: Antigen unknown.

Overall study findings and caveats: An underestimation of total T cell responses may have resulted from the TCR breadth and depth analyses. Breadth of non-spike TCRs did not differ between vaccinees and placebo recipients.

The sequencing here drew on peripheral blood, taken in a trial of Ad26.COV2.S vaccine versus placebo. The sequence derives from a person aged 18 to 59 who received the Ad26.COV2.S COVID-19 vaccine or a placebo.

The CDR3: CASRLQGADGYTF. DNA for the CDR3: TGCGCCAGCAGATTACAGGGAGCAGATGGCTACACCTTC. This sequence joins TRBV5-1 and TRBJ1-2; D is possibly TRBD1 (6 bases). With 5 bases removed from V and 6 bases from J, the gap between germline ends came to 14 bases. The CDR3 extends over 13 amino acids. The germline V gene encodes CDR1 SGHRS and CDR2 YFSETQ.